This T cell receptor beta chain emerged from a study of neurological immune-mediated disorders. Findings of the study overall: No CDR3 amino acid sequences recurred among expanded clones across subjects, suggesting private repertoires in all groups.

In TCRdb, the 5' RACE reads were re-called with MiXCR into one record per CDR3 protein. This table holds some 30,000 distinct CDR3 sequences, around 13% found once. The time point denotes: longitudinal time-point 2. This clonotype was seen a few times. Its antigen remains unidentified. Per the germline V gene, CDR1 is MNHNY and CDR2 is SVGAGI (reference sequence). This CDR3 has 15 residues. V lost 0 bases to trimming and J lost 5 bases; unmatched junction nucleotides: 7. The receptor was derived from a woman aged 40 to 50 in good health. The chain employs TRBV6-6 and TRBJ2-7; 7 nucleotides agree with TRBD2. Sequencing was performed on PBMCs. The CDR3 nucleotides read TGTGCCAGCAGTTACTCGATGGGGAGCGGGGACGAGCAGTACTTC. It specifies CASSYSMGSGDEQYF.